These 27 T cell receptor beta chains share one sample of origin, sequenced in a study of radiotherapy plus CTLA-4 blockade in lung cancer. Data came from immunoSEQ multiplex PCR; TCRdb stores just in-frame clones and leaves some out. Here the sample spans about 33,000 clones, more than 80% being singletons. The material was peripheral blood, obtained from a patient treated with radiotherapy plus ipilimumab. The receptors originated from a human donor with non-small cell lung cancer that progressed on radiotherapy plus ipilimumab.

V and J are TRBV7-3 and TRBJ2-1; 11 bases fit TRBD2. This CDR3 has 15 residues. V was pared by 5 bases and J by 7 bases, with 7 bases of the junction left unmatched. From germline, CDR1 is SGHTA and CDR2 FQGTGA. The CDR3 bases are TGTGCCAGCAGCCGGGAGGCTAGCGGGGGGAATGAGCAGTTCTTC. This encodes CASSREASGGNEQFF.

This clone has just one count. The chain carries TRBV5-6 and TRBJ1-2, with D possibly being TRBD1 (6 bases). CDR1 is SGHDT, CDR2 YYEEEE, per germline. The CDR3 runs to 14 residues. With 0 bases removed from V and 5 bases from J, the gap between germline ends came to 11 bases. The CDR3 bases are TGTGCCAGCAGCTTGGTCGTTCAGGGGTATGGCTACACCTTC. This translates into CASSLVVQGYGYTF.

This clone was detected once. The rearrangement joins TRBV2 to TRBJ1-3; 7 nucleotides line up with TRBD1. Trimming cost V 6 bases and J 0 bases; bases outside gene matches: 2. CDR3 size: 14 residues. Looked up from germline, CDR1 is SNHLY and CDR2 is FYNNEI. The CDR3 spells CASRWDSSGNTIYF. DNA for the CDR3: TGTGCCAGCAGATGGGACAGCTCTGGAAACACCATATATTTT. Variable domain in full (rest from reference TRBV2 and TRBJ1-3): EPEVTQTPSHQVTQMGQEVILRCVPISNHLYFYWYRQILGQKVEFLVSFYNNEISEKSEIFDDQFSVERPDGSNFTLKIRSTKLEDSAMYFCASRWDSSGNTIYFGEGSWLTVV.

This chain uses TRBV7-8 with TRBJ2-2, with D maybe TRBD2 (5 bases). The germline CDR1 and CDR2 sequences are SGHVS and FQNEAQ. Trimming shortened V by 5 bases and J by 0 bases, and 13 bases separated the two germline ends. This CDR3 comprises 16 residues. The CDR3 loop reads CASSPRAIANTGELFF. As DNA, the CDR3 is TGTGCCAGCAGCCCGAGGGCGATAGCGAACACCGGGGAGCTGTTTTTT.

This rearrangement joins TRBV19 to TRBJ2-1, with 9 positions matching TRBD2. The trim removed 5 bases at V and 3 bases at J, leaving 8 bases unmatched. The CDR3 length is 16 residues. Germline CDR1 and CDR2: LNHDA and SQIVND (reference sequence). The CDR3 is CASSPRLAEIYNEQFF. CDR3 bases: TGTGCCAGTAGTCCCCGACTAGCGGAGATCTACAATGAGCAGTTCTTC.

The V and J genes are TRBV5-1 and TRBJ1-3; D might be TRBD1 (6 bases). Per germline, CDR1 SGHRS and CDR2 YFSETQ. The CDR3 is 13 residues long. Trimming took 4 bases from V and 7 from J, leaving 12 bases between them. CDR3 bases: TGCGCCAGCAGCCCGGACAGTAAGAACACCATATATTTT. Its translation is CASSPDSKNTIYF.

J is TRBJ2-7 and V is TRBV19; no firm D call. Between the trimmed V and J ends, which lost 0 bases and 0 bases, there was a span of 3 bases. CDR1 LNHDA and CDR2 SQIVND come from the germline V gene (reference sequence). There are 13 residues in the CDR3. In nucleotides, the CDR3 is TGTGCCAGTAGTATAGACAGCTCCTACGAGCAGTACTTC. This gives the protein CASSIDSSYEQYF.

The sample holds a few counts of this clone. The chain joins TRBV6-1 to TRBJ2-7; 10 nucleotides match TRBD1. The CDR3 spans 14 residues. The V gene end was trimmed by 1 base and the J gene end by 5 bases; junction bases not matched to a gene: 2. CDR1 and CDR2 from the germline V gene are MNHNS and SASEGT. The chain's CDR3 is CASSEGTGGDEQYF. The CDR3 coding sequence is TGTGCCAGCAGTGAAGGGACAGGGGGGGACGAGCAGTACTTC.

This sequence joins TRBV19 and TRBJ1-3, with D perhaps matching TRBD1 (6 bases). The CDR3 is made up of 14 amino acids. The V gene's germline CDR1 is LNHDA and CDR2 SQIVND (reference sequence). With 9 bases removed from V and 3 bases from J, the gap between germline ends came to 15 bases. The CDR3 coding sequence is TGTGCCAGCGGAAACAGGGCCTATGGAAACACCATATATTTT. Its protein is CASGNRAYGNTIYF.

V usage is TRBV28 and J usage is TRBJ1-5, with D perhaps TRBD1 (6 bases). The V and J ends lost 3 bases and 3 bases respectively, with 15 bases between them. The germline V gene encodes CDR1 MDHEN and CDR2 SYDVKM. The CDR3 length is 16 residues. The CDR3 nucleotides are TGTGCCAGCAGTTTGTGGACAGCTCCTTCCAATCAGCCCCAGCATTTT. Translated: CASSLWTAPSNQPQHF.

CDR3 sequence reads: CASSTRDRGPTNEKLFF. CDR3 coding DNA: TGTGCCAGCAGTACCCGGGACAGGGGCCCCACTAATGAAAAACTGTTTTTT. The chain recombines TRBV2 with TRBJ1-4; 10 positions match TRBD1. Looked up from germline, CDR1 is SNHLY and CDR2 is FYNNEI. This CDR3 is built from 17 residues. Trimming at V came to 5 bases and at J to 2 bases, leaving 8 bases not matched to a gene.

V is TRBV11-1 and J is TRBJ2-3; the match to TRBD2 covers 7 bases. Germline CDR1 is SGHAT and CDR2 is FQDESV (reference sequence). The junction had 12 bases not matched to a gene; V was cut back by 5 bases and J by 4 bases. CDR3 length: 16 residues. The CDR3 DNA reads TGTGCCAGCAGCCCGTTGGGGTGGGCGGGGGCAGATACGCAGTATTTT. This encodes CASSPLGWAGADTQYF.

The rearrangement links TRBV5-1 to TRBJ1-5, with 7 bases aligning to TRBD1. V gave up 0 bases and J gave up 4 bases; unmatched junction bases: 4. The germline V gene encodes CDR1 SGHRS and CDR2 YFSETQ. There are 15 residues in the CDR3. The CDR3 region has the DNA TGCGCCAGCAGCTTGGACCAGGGGGGAAATCAGCCCCAGCATTTT. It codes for CASSLDQGGNQPQHF.

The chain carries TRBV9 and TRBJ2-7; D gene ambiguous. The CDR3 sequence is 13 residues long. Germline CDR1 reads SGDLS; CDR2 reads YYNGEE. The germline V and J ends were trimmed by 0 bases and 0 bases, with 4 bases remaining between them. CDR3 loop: CASSVDSSYEQYF. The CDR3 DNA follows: TGTGCCAGCAGCGTAGACAGCTCCTACGAGCAGTACTTC.

The DNA of the CDR3 is TGTGCCAGCAGCGACCCTAGCGGGGGCCTGATGAATGAGCAGTTCTTC. Translating it yields CASSDPSGGLMNEQFF. The gene calls are TRBV5-4 and TRBJ2-1, with TRBD2 matching 10 bases. Germline V CDR1 and CDR2: SGHNT, YYREEE (reference sequence). Trimming removed 4 bases from V and 7 bases from J; junction bases left unmatched: 11. CDR3 size: 16 residues.

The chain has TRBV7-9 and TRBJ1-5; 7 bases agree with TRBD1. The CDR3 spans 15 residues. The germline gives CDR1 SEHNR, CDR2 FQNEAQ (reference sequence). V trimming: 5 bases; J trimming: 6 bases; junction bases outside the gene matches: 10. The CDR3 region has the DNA TGTGCCAGCAGCCCGTACGGACAGGCCGGTCAGCCCCAGCATTTT. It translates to CASSPYGQAGQPQHF.

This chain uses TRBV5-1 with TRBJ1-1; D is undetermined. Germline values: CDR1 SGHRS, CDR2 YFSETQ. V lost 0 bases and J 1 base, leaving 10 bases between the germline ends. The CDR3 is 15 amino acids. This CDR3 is CASSLAGEGNTEAFF. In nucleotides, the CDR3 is TGCGCCAGCAGCTTGGCAGGAGAGGGGAACACTGAAGCTTTCTTT.

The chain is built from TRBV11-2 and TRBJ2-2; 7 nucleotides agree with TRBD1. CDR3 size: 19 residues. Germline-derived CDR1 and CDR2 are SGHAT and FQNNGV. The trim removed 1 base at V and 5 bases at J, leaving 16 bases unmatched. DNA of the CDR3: TGTGCCAGCAGCTTAGCCCCTGGGGACAGAAGAGAAGGGACCGGGGAGCTGTTTTTT. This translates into CASSLAPGDRREGTGELFF.

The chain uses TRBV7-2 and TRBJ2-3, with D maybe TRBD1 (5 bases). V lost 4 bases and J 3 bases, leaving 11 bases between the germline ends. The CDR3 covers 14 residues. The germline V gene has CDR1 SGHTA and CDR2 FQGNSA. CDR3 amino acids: CASSWGQGTDTQYF. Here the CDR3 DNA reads TGTGCCAGCAGCTGGGGTCAGGGAACAGATACGCAGTATTTT.

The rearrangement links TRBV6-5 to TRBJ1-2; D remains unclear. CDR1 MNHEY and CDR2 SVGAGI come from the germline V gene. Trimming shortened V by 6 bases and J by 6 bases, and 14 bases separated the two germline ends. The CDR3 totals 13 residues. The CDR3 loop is CASSRHGEDGYTF. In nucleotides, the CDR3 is TGTGCCAGCAGCCGACACGGGGAGGATGGCTACACCTTC.

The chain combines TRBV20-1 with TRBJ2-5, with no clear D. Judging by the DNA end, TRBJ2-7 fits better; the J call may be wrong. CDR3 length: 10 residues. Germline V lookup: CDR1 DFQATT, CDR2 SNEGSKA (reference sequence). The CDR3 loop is CSARSYEQYF. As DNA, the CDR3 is TGCAGTGCCCGATCCTACGAGCAGTACTTC.

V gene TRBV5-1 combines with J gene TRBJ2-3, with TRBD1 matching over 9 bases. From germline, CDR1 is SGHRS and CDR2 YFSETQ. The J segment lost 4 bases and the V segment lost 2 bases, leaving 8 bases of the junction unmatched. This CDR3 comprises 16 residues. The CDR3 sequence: CASSLSGTGTSDTQYF. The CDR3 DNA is TGCGCCAGCAGCTTATCCGGGACAGGGACATCAGATACGCAGTATTTT. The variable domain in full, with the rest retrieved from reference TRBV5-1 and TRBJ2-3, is KAGVTQTPRYLIKTRGQQVTLSCSPISGHRSVSWYQQTPGQGLQFLFEYFSETQRNKGNFPGRFSGRQFSNSRSEMNVSTLELGDSALYLCASSLSGTGTSDTQYFGPGTRLTVL.

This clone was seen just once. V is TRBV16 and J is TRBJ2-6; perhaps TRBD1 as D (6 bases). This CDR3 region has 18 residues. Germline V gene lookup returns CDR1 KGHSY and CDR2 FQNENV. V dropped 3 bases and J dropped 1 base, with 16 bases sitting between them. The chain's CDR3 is CASSQIQGGRSGANVLTF. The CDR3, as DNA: TGTGCCAGCAGCCAGATACAGGGTGGTCGATCTGGGGCCAACGTCCTGACTTTC.

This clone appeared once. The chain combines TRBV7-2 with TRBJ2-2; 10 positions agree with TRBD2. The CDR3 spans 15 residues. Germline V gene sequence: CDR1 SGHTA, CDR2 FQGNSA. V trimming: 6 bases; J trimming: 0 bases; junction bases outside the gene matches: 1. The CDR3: CASRSGGANTGELFF. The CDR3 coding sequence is TGTGCCAGCAGGAGCGGGGGGGCGAACACCGGGGAGCTGTTTTTT.

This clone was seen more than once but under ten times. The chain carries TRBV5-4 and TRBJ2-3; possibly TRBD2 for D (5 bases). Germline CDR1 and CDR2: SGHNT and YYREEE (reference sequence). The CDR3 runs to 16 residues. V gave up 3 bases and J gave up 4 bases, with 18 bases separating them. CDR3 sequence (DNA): TGTGCCAGCAGCTCCGCATTAGGAGGTATCGCAGATACGCAGTATTTT. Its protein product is CASSSALGGIADTQYF. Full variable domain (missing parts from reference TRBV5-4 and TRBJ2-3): ETGVTQSPTHLIKTRGQQVTLRCSSQSGHNTVSWYQQALGQGPQFIFQYYREEENGRGNFPPRFSGLQFPNYSSELNVNALELDDSALYLCASSSALGGIADTQYFGPGTRLTVL.

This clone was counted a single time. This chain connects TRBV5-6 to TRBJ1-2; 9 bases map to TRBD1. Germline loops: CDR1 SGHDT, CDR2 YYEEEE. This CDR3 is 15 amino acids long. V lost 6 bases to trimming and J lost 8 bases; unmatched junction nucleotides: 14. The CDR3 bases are TGTGCCAGCACCCGCGGACAGGGGCTAGAAAAAGGCTACACCTTC. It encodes CASTRGQGLEKGYTF.

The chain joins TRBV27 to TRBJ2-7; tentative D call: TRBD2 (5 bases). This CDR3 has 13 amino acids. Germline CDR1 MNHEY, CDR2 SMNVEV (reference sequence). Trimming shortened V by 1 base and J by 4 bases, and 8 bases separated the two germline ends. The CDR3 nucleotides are TGTGCCAGCAGTTTATTTGAGGGATACGAGCAGTACTTC. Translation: CASSLFEGYEQYF.